Sequencing of this T cell receptor beta chain was carried out in a study of shared clonotypes between healthy human individuals. The CDR3 loop spans 15 amino acids. The germline V gene encodes CDR1 MDHEN and CDR2 SYDVKM. Trimming at V came to 6 bases and at J to 1 base, leaving 5 bases not matched to a gene. In the case of this clone: Its target is unknown.

For each subset, genomic DNA was distributed in equal portions over several immunoSEQ plates. Sequenced by immunoSEQ multiplex PCR; TCRdb stores in-frame clones only, minus some. The data contain roughly 2,500,000 clones, 93% of them singletons. Study outcomes and limitations: Shared clonotypes across all four donors exceeded non-shared ones in generation probability. Shared clonotypes: about 5.3% naive CD4, 3.5% to 4% naive CD8, around 2.2% memory CD4, under 0.5% memory CD8.

The chain uses TRBV28 and TRBJ2-2; 7 nucleotides match TRBD1. The sample consisted of naive CD4+ T cells from PBMCs. Subset noted: CD45RA+ positively selected. The sequence was collected from a man aged 18 to 35 in good health. Some clones in this sample may be carry-over from other donors' samples. The chain's CDR3 is CASSRRDRNTGELFF. CDR3 bases: TGTGCCAGCAGCCGCCGGGACAGGAACACCGGGGAGCTGTTTTTT.